The present entry profiles one T cell receptor (beta chain) with its context. Its target is not known. The data are from a study of CXCR3-negative and CXCR3-positive naive CD8 T cells. Libraries of TRB cDNA were made by 5' RACE and carried UMIs. After re-calling the 5' RACE reads, TCRdb lists one entry per CDR3 protein, DNA absent. The table lists 110,000 or so distinct CDR3 sequences. General study points: More hydrophobic TRB CDR3s occurred in CXCR3-positive than in CXCR3-negative naive cells.

CDR1 and CDR2 (germline): MNHEY, SVGAGI. This CDR3 region has 14 residues. Material: naive CXCR3+ CD8+ T cells from blood. Subset defined: CD45RO-CCR7+CD27+CD95- naive CD8+ T cells expressing CXCR3 (TNR3+). The V call is TRBV6-5, the J call TRBJ2-7; TCRdb's assignment of TRBD1 cannot be checked, as there is no DNA. This sequence was found in a human donor in good health. Some clones in this sample may be carry-over from other donors' samples. Here the CDR3 reads CASSYSDRPHEQYF.